This entry is about one T cell receptor (beta chain). As yet, its antigen is unknown. Patients who had autoimmune disease history or got systemic immunosuppression were left out. TCRdb's table, derived via immunoSEQ multiplex PCR, lists solely in-frame clones and lacks some. The sample has about 86,000 clones, 87% seen once; the top ten hold roughly 1.4%. This entry belongs to a study of OX40 agonist ivuxolimab in advanced cancers. Whole-study findings and limits: Clonal expansion in partial responders at 0.1-3.0 mg/kg ranked among the lowest.

Trimming stripped 3 bases from V and 5 bases from J, with 25 bases between. Looked up from germline, CDR1 is GTSNPN and CDR2 is SVGIG (reference sequence). The CDR3 is 18 residues long. The chain uses TRBV30 and TRBJ2-2, with D possibly being TRBD2 (6 bases). The receptor was derived from an adult with an advanced solid tumor such as melanoma, head and neck, liver or kidney cancer. The sample in question was CD4+ or CD8+ T cells sorted from blood, obtained in a trial of the OX40 agonist ivuxolimab. The CDR3 sequence: CAWRAPSRDTRGTGELFF. The CDR3 DNA sequence: TGTGCCTGGAGGGCCCCGAGCAGGGATACCCGGGGGACCGGGGAGCTGTTTTTT.